The rows below give T cell receptor beta chains drawn from one sample of a study of graft-versus-host responses after intestinal transplantation. Some clones are missing from TCRdb's copy, which holds only in-frame ones; the method was immunoSEQ multiplex PCR. The table lists roughly 80,000 clones, about 90% of them singletons, with approximately 0.64% in the top ten. The sequencing used PBMCs, collected 98 days after intestinal transplantation. These receptors originate from a human patient who received an intestinal transplant, so some T cells may come from the graft donor. Both conserved end residues are part of each CDR3. Fields, in order: V gene, J gene, D gene, clone size, CDR3 DNA, CDR3 protein. The D gene is left open where the match is weak. Clone size is given for some rows only: seen once, a few or many times, or a class if the clone is expanded.

TRBV2	TRBJ1-5	NA	NA	TGTGCCAGCAGAAAATGGGTTAGCAATCAGCCCCAGCATTTT	CASRKWVSNQPQHF
TRBV19	TRBJ1-1	NA	once	TGTGCCAGTATCGGGGTGGCGAACACTGAAGCTTTCTTT	CASIGVANTEAFF
TRBV11-2	TRBJ2-5	NA	NA	TGTGCCAGCAGCCTGGGACGTCGCGGCCAGTACTTC	CASSLGRRGQYF
TRBV6-7	TRBJ1-2	NA	NA	TGTGCCAGCATTATCAGCGAAACCTATGGCTACACCTTC	CASIISETYGYTF
TRBV19	TRBJ2-7	TRBD1	NA	TGTGCCACCACCCCGCAACTCAGGGGGAACTACGAGCAGTACTTC	CATTPQLRGNYEQYF
TRBV2	TRBJ2-7	NA	NA	TGTGCCAGCAGGGTAGCGACCGAGCAGTACTTC	CASRVATEQYF
TRBV6-5	TRBJ2-1	TRBD2	NA	TGTGCCAGCAGTTACGGCCGGGGGGGCCCCAATGAGCAGTTCTTC	CASSYGRGGPNEQFF
TRBV5-4	TRBJ2-3	NA	NA	TGTGCCAGCAGCTCCACAGTCGTTGGGGCAGATACGCAGTATTTT	CASSSTVVGADTQYF
TRBV5-4	TRBJ2-5	TRBD2	NA	TGTGCCAGCAGCTTGGGACCCAGCGGGGTCCAAGAGACCCAGTACTTC	CASSLGPSGVQETQYF
TRBV2	TRBJ1-4	NA	NA	TGTGCCAGCAGTCTACAGAGGGGTGAAAAACTGTTTTTT	CASSLQRGEKLFF
TRBV18	TRBJ2-3	TRBD2	NA	TGTGCCAGCTCGTCGAACCGGGGGGGCAGCACAGATACGCAGTATTTT	CASSSNRGGSTDTQYF
TRBV19	TRBJ2-7	TRBD2	NA	TGTGCCAGTAGTGGCAGGCGTTCTAGCGGGGGCGATTTATACGAGCAGTACTTC	CASSGRRSSGGDLYEQYF
TRBV29-1	TRBJ1-5	NA	NA	TGCAGCGTTGCACGAGATACCAATCAGCCCCAGCATTTT	CSVARDTNQPQHF
TRBV11-3	TRBJ2-3	TRBD1	NA	TGTGCCAGCAGCGTCCGGGACAGGGGGTCCTCTAGCACAGATACGCAGTATTTT	CASSVRDRGSSSTDTQYF
TRBV29-1	TRBJ2-7	NA	NA	TGCAGCGTTGAAGATCCCGAAGGCTACGAGCAGTACTTC	CSVEDPEGYEQYF
TRBV15	TRBJ2-1	NA	NA	TGTGCCACCAGCAGAGATTCGGGGGCGGCTTACAATGAGCAGTTCTTC	CATSRDSGAAYNEQFF
TRBV7-2	TRBJ2-3	TRBD2	NA	TGTGCCAGCAGCTTAGGTTCTAGCGGGGGGGCAGATACGCAGTATTTT	CASSLGSSGGADTQYF
TRBV6-5	TRBJ2-7	NA	NA	TGTGCCAGCGCTAGTAGTTTCTACGAGCAGTACTTC	CASASSFYEQYF
TRBV6-5	TRBJ1-2	NA	NA	TGTGCCAGCAGTTACGGAGGAAACTATGGCTACACCTTC	CASSYGGNYGYTF
TRBV7-3	TRBJ2-1	NA	NA	TGTGCCAGCAGCCCGACGAATTTCCCCCTCGACGATGAGCAGTTCTTC	CASSPTNFPLDDEQFF
TRBV11-2	TRBJ1-1	NA	NA	TGTGCCAGCAGCTTAGATTGGGAAGAAGCTTTCTTT	CASSLDWEEAFF
TRBV11-2	TRBJ2-2	NA	NA	TGTGCCAGCAGCTCGGCTCGCACCGGGGAGCTGTTTTTT	CASSSARTGELFF
TRBV4-1	TRBJ2-7	TRBD2	NA	TGCGCCAGCAGCCAAGATTGGGCGGGGGGACTCTACGAGCAGTACTTC	CASSQDWAGGLYEQYF
TRBV7-6	TRBJ1-2	NA	NA	TGTGCCAGCAGCTTAGAGGGTGGGGCGGATGGCTATGGCTACACCTTC	CASSLEGGADGYGYTF
TRBV19	TRBJ2-7	TRBD1	once	TGTGCCAGTAGTGCCGCGGGACAGGGGGCCTACGAGCAGTACTTC	CASSAAGQGAYEQYF
TRBV28	TRBJ2-2	TRBD1	NA	TGTGCCAGCAGTTTATGGGGACAGTACACCGGGGAGCTGTTTTTT	CASSLWGQYTGELFF
TRBV5-1	TRBJ2-6	TRBD1	few	TGCGCCAGCAGCTTCGAACAGGGGGCCAGGGGGGCCAACGTCCTGACTTTC	CASSFEQGARGANVLTF
TRBV27	TRBJ2-1	TRBD1	NA	TGTGCCAGCAGTCGGGGGACAGGGTACAATGAGCAGTTCTTC	CASSRGTGYNEQFF
TRBV5-1	TRBJ1-5	NA	NA	TGCGCCAGCAGCTTGGCAGGGGGCAATCAGCCCCAGCATTTT	CASSLAGGNQPQHF
TRBV7-8	TRBJ2-7	TRBD2	NA	TGTGCCAGCAGCTTAAAGAGATTGGGGGGGTCCTACGAGCAGTACTTC	CASSLKRLGGSYEQYF
TRBV6-4	TRBJ2-3	NA	NA	TGTGCCAGCAGTGACAGTTATCGCACAGATACGCAGTATTTT	CASSDSYRTDTQYF
TRBV6-1	TRBJ2-5	NA	NA	TGTGCCAGCAGTGTAGGGACATCATGGGAGACCCAGTACTTC	CASSVGTSWETQYF
TRBV11-3	TRBJ2-6	TRBD1	NA	TGTGCCAGCAGCTTGACAGGGGTTGGGGCCAACGTCCTGACTTTC	CASSLTGVGANVLTF
TRBV7-6	TRBJ1-2	NA	NA	TGTGCCAGCAGCTTAAGCCAGGGCCTTAACTATGGCTACACCTTC	CASSLSQGLNYGYTF
TRBV13	TRBJ2-3	TRBD2	NA	TGTGCCAGCAGCGAGAGCGGGAGGGCCATTCATTCCGATACGCAGTATTTT	CASSESGRAIHSDTQYF
TRBV6-5	TRBJ2-2	NA	NA	TGTGCCAGCAGTTACTCAGGGGTACCCGGGGAGCTGTTTTTT	CASSYSGVPGELFF
TRBV27	TRBJ2-7	TRBD2	NA	TGTGCCAGCAGACTCGGGGGGGCCTACGAGCAGTACTTC	CASRLGGAYEQYF
TRBV9	TRBJ2-1	TRBD2	NA	TGTGCCAGCAGCGTCAAGTGGCGGACTAGACACAATGAGCAGTTCTTC	CASSVKWRTRHNEQFF
TRBV9	TRBJ2-5	TRBD2	NA	TGTGCCAGCAGCGTAGAGGGACTAGCGGTTCAAGAGACCCAGTACTTC	CASSVEGLAVQETQYF
TRBV6-4	TRBJ2-1	TRBD2	NA	TGTGCCAGCAGTGACTCAGCGGGGGGGTACAATGAGCAGTTCTTC	CASSDSAGGYNEQFF
TRBV6-5	TRBJ2-1	TRBD1	NA	TGTGCCACCGGGACAGGGAGCTCCTACAATGAGCAGTTCTTC	CATGTGSSYNEQFF
TRBV5-4	TRBJ2-3	TRBD1	NA	TGTGCCAGCAACGACAGGGGAAACCCCAGCACAGATACGCAGTATTTT	CASNDRGNPSTDTQYF
TRBV12-5	TRBJ1-3	NA	NA	TGTGCTAGTGGTTTGGACCTGGGGAGACAACGGATCTCTGGAAACACCATATATTTT	CASGLDLGRQRISGNTIYF
TRBV7-2	TRBJ1-5	NA	NA	TGTGCCAGCAGCTTAGCAGGGAGCAATCAGCCCCAGCATTTT	CASSLAGSNQPQHF
TRBV2	TRBJ2-5	TRBD2	NA	TGTGCCAGCAGTGAAGAACCGGGACTAGCGGGACAAAACCAAGAGACCCAGTACTTC	CASSEEPGLAGQNQETQYF
TRBV27	TRBJ2-4	TRBD1	NA	TGTGCCAGCAGTTTATCGGGCCAGGGGGTGTTAGCCAAAAACATTCAGTACTTC	CASSLSGQGVLAKNIQYF
TRBV5-1	TRBJ2-1	TRBD2	NA	TGCGCCAGCAGCTTGGGCCGCGGGGGGGCGGGAGAGCAGTTCTTC	CASSLGRGGAGEQFF
TRBV27	TRBJ1-5	NA	NA	TGTGCCAGCAGAATGGGACATAGCAATCAGCCCCAGCATTTT	CASRMGHSNQPQHF
TRBV11-2	TRBJ2-1	NA	NA	TGTGCCAGCAGCCGAAGATGGCGGTTAACCTACAATGAGCAGTTCTTC	CASSRRWRLTYNEQFF
TRBV2	TRBJ2-3	NA	NA	TGTGCCAGCAGTAGCGGGAGCACAGATACGCAGTATTTT	CASSSGSTDTQYF
TRBV2	TRBJ2-1	TRBD2	NA	TGTGCCAGCAGTCCTAGCGGGGGGAGCTACAATGAGCAGTTCTTC	CASSPSGGSYNEQFF
TRBV29-1	TRBJ2-1	NA	NA	TGCAGCGTTGGCGGGACCTACAATGAGCAGTTCTTC	CSVGGTYNEQFF